This is a list of T cell receptor beta chains from one sample in a study of blood T cell repertoires in COVID-19. Here immunoSEQ multiplex PCR was the method, and the copy in TCRdb shows in-frame clones only, minus some. The sample has tens of thousands of clones, approximately 92% seen once; the top ten hold 4.5% to 5.5%. Source material: peripheral blood. Receptor source: a man in his fifties or sixties with active COVID-19. The CDR3 runs from the conserved cysteine through the conserved F or W. The order of the fields is clone size, V gene, J gene, CDR3 protein. Not every row has a clone size; where given, it reads once, few, many or a size class.

>NA|TRBV27|TRBJ2-4
CASSGAGGLNIQYF
>NA|TRBV6-6|TRBJ2-1
CASYTGLREQFF
>NA|TRBV5-4|TRBJ2-3
CASSKAAGHASTDTQYF
>NA|TRBV3-1/TRBV3-2|TRBJ2-1
CASSPLQGDQEQFF
>once|TRBV3-1/TRBV3-2|TRBJ1-5
CASSDRGSQPQHF
>NA|TRBV6-6|TRBJ2-7
CAAKRLAGGHMQYF
>NA|TRBV11-2|TRBJ1-4
CASSTGGGWEKLFF
>NA|TRBV9|TRBJ2-2
CASSGPGNTGELFF
>NA|TRBV6-6|TRBJ2-2
CASSYGLPPGELFF
>NA|TRBV29-1|TRBJ1-2
CSVPTGQGIYYGYTF
>NA|TRBV12-3/TRBV12-4|TRBJ2-3
CASSFGRGDTQYF
>NA|TRBV7-8|TRBJ1-5
CASSLGSSQPQHF
>NA|TRBV3-1/TRBV3-2|TRBJ2-1
CASSQTTSGGRFEQFF
>NA|TRBV4-2|TRBJ2-7
CASSQATGGSVYEQYF
>NA|TRBV7-2|TRBJ2-2
CASSLPLAGNANTGELFF
>NA|TRBV5-4|TRBJ2-7
CASSSPTSGDWEQYF
>NA|TRBV30|TRBJ2-7
CAWSQLAGSYEQYF
>NA|TRBV28|TRBJ1-5
CASRPGQGNQPQHF
>NA|TRBV7-9|TRBJ2-3
CASSPPGGSGTDTQYF
>NA|TRBV20-1|TRBJ2-1
CSARDGREQFF
>once|TRBV28|TRBJ1-4
CASQPGPATNEKLFF
>NA|TRBV9|TRBJ2-1
CASSLAGGWNEQFF
>NA|TRBV21-1|TRBJ1-6
CASSKGSRRPRSRSYNSPLHF
>NA|TRBV19|TRBJ1-2
CASNSPGTGNYGYTF
>NA|TRBV11-1|TRBJ2-7
CASSVTSGGNYEQYF
>NA|TRBV7-9|TRBJ1-2
CASSPTGGARGYTF
>NA|TRBV12-3/TRBV12-4|TRBJ1-6
CASSRHDNSPLHF
>NA|TRBV5-1|TRBJ2-5
CASSLAGEGLGTQYF
>NA|TRBV18|TRBJ2-7
CASSPTQRSYEQYF
>NA|TRBV7-7|TRBJ2-2
CASSRLTSGVNTGELFF
>NA|TRBV14|TRBJ2-7
CASSLARVSEQYF
>NA|TRBV19|TRBJ2-7
CASSGLSSGSSYEQYF
>NA|TRBV10-1|TRBJ2-3
CASAPVWGGTDTQYF
>NA|TRBV7-6|TRBJ1-2
CASSLGQNYGYTF
>NA|TRBV2|TRBJ2-7
CASSADRAEQYF
>NA|TRBV29-1|TRBJ1-5
CSVEVWHGGKSAQHF
>once|TRBV5-4|TRBJ2-3
CASSPGWSGGTQYF
>NA|TRBV19|TRBJ2-5
CASSLQGQETQYF
>NA|TRBV10-1|TRBJ1-1
CASSESRVEWTEAFF
>NA|TRBV28|TRBJ1-2
CASSPNPATGGVYGYTF
>NA|TRBV6-5|TRBJ2-1
CASGQELDSYNEQFF
>NA|TRBV6-5|TRBJ2-3
CASQLLATDTQYF
>NA|TRBV7-3|TRBJ1-3
CASSLEGAVGNTIYF
>NA|TRBV29-1|TRBJ2-1
CSVQIIDRDRGLVHTLYNEQFF
>NA|TRBV7-9|TRBJ2-7
CASSKQGMPYEQYF
>NA|TRBV19|TRBJ1-2
CASSIGQNNYGYTF
>NA|TRBV6-2/TRBV6-3|TRBJ2-5
CASSYPFGLAGTQETQYF
>NA|TRBV28|TRBJ2-7
CASSADREGFYEQYF
>NA|TRBV7-6|TRBJ2-5
CASSRLAGVQETQYF
>NA|TRBV10-3|TRBJ2-5
CAISTGPETQYF
>NA|TRBV19|TRBJ2-7
CASKATATGYEQYF
>few|TRBV7-9|TRBJ1-1
CAIGRQGNTEAFF